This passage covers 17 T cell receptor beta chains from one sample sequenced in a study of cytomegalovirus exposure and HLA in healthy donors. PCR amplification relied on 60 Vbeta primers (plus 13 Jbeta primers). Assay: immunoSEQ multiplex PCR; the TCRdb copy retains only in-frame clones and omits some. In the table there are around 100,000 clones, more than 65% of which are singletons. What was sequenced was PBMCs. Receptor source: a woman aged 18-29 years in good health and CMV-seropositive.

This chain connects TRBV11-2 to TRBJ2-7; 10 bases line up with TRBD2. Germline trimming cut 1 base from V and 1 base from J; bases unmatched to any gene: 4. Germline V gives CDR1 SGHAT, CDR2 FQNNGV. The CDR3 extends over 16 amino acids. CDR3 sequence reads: CASSLGLAGVSYEQYF. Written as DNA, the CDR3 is TGTGCCAGCAGCTTAGGGCTAGCGGGAGTTTCCTACGAGCAGTACTTC.

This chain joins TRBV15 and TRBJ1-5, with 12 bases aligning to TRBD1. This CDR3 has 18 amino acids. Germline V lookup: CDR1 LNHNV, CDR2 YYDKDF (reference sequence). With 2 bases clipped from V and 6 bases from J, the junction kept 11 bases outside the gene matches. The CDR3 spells CATSRIRGQGASSQPQHF. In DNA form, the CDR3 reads TGTGCCACCAGCAGAATAAGGGGACAGGGGGCTTCAAGTCAGCCCCAGCATTTT.

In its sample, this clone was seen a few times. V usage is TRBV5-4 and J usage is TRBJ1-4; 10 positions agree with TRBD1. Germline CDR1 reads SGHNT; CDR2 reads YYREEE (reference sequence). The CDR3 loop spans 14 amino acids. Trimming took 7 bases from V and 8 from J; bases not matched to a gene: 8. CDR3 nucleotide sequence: TGTGCCAGCTCTGAGGGACAGGGGAGGGAAAAACTGTTTTTT. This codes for CASSEGQGREKLFF.

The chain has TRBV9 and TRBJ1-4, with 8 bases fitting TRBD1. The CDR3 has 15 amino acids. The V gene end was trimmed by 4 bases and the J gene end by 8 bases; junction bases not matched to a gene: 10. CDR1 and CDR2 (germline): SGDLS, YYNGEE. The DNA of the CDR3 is TGTGCCAGCAGCTCCCCGACAGGGGATAGGGAAAAACTGTTTTTT. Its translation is CASSSPTGDREKLFF.

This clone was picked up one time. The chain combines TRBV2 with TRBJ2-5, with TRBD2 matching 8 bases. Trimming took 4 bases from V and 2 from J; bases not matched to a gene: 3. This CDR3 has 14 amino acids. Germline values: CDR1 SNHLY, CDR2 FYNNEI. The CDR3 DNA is TGTGCCAGCAGTGTACTAGCGGATCAAGAGACCCAGTACTTC. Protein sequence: CASSVLADQETQYF.

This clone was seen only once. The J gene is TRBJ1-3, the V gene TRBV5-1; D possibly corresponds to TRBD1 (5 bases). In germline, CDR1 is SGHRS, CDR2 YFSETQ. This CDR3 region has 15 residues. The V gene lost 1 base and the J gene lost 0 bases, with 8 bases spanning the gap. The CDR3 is CASSLRGGSGNTIYF. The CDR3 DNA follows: TGCGCCAGCAGCTTGAGGGGTGGCTCTGGAAACACCATATATTTT. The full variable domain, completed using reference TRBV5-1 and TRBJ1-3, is KAGVTQTPRYLIKTRGQQVTLSCSPISGHRSVSWYQQTPGQGLQFLFEYFSETQRNKGNFPGRFSGRQFSNSRSEMNVSTLELGDSALYLCASSLRGGSGNTIYFGEGSWLTVV.

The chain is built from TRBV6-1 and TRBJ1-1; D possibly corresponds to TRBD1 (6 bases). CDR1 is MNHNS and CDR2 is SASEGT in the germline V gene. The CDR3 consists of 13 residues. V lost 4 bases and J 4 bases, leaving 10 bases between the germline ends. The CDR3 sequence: CASSAQGITEAFF. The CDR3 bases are TGTGCCAGCAGTGCACAGGGAATCACTGAAGCTTTCTTT.

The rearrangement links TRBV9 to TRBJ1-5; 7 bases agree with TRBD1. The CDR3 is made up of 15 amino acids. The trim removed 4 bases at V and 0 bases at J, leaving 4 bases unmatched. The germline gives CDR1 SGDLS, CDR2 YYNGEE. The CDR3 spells CASSSGGNSNQPQHF. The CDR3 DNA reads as TGTGCCAGCAGCTCAGGGGGAAATAGCAATCAGCCCCAGCATTTT. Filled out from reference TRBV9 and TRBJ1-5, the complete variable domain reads DSGVTQTPKHLITATGQRVTLRCSPRSGDLSVYWYQQSLDQGLQFLIQYYNGEERAKGNILERFSAQQFPDLHSELNLSSLELGDSALYFCASSSGGNSNQPQHFGDGTRLSIL.

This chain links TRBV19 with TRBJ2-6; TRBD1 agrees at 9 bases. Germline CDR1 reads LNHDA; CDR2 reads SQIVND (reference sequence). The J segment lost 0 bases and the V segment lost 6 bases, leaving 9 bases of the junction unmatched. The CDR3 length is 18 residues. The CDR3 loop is CASSLMTGGYSGANVLTF. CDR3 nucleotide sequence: TGTGCCAGTAGCTTAATGACAGGGGGTTACTCTGGGGCCAACGTCCTGACTTTC.

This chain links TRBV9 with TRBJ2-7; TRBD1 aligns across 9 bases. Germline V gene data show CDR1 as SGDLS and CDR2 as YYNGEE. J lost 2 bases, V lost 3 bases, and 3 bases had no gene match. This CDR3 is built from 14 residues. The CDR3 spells CASSGTGATYEQYF. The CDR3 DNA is TGTGCCAGCAGCGGGACAGGGGCCACCTACGAGCAGTACTTC.

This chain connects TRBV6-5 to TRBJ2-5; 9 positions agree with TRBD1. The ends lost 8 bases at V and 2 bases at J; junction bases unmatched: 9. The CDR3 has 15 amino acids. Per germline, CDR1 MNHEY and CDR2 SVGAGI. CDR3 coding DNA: TGTGCCAGCTTTCCGGGACAGGGTGGTCAAGAGACCCAGTACTTC. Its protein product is CASFPGQGGQETQYF.

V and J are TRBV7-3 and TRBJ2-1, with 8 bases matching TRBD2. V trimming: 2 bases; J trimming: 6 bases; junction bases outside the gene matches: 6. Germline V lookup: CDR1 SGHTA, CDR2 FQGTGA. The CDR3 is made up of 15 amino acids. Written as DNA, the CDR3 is TGTGCCAGCAGCTTATATAGCGGGATGGGCAATGAGCAGTTCTTC. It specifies CASSLYSGMGNEQFF.

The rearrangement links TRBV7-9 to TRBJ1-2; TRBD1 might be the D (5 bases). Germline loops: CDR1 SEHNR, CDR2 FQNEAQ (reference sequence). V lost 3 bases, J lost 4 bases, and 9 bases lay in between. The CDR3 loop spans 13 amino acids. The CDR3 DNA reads TGTGCCAGCAGCTTGACAGTCGCCTATGGCTACACCTTC. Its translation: CASSLTVAYGYTF. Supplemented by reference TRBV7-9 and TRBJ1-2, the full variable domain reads DTGVSQNPRHKITKRGQNVTFRCDPISEHNRLYWYRQTLGQGPEFLTYFQNEAQLEKSRLLSDRFSAERPKGSFSTLEIQRTEQGDSAMYLCASSLTVAYGYTFGSGTRLTVV.

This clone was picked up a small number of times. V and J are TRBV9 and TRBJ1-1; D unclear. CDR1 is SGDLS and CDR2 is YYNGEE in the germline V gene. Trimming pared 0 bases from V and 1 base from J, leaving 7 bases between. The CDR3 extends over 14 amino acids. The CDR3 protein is CASSVGTRNTEAFF. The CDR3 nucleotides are TGTGCCAGCAGCGTAGGAACGAGGAACACTGAAGCTTTCTTT.

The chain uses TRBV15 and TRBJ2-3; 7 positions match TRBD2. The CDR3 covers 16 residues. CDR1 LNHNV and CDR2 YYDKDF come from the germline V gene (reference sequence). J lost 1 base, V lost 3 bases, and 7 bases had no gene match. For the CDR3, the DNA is TGTGCCACCAGCAGGGGGAGACTAGCTGGCACAGATACGCAGTATTTT. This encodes CATSRGRLAGTDTQYF. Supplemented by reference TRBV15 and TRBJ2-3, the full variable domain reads DAMVIQNPRYQVTQFGKPVTLSCSQTLNHNVMYWYQQKSSQAPKLLFHYYDKDFNNEADTPDNFQSRRPNTSFCFLDIRSPGLGDTAMYLCATSRGRLAGTDTQYFGPGTRLTVL.

CDR3 coding DNA: TGTGCCAGCAGCACCCGGGACAGGATCTACGAGCAGTACTTC. Protein product: CASSTRDRIYEQYF. The chain carries TRBV5-6 and TRBJ2-7, with 8 bases identical to TRBD1. The germline V gene encodes CDR1 SGHDT and CDR2 YYEEEE. The CDR3 totals 14 residues. V gave up 4 bases and J gave up 3 bases; unmatched junction bases: 6.

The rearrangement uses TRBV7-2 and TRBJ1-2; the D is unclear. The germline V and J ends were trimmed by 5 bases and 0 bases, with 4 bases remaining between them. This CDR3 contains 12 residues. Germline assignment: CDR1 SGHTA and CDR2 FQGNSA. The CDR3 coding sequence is TGTGCCAGCAGCCCGTCTAACTATGGCTACACCTTC. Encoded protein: CASSPSNYGYTF.